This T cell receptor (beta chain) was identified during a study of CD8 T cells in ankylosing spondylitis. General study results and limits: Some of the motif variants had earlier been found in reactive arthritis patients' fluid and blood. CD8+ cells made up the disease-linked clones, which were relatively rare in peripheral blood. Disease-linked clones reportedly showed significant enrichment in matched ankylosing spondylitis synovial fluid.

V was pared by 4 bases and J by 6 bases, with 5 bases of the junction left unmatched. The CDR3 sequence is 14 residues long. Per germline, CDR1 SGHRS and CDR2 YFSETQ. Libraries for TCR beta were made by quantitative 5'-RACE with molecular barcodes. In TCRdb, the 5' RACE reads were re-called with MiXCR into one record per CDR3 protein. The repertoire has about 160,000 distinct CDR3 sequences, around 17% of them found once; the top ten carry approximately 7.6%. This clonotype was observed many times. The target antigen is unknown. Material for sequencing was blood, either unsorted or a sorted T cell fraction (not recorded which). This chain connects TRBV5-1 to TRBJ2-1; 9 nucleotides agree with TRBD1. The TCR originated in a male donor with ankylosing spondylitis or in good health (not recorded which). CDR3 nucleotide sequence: TGCGCCAGCAGCGTGGGACAGGGAAGCAATGAGCAGTTCTTC. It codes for CASSVGQGSNEQFF.